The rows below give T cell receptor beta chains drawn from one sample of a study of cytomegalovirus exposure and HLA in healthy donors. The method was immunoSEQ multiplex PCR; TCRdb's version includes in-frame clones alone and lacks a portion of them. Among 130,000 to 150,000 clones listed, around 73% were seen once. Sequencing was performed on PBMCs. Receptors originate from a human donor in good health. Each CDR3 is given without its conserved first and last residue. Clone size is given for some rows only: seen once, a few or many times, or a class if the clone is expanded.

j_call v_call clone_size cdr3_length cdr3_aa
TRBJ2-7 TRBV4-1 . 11 ASSQDRDSRQY
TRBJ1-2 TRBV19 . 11 ASSGDGNYGYT
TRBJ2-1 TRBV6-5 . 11 ASKGQLFDEQF
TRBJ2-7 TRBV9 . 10 ASSPTGYEQY
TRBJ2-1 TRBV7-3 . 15 ASSLYPGQGPSNEQF
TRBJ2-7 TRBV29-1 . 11 SVVMADSYEQY
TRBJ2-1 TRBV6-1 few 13 ASSESGGGYNEQF
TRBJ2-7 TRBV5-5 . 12 ASRRAGATYEQY
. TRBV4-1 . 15 ASSQGQAGQGKYEQY
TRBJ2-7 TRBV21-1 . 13 ASSKPRGTGVGQY
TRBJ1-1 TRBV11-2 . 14 ASIAGTGRTGPEAF
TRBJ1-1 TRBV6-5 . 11 ASSYSAQTEAF
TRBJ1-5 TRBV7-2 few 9 ASGAIQPQH
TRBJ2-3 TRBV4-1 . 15 ASSQAVVGPSTDTQY
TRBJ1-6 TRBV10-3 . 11 AGQGQWNSPLH
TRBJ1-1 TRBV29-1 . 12 SVIGTETHTEAF
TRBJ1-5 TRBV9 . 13 ASSVTGDSNQPQH
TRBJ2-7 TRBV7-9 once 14 ASSSGLAGVAYEQY
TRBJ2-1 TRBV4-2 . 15 ASSLPSTSGGYNEQF
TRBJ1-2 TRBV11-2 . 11 ASSLVFNYGYT
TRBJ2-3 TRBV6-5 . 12 ASSKDRSTDTQY
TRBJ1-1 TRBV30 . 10 AWSDRGTEAF
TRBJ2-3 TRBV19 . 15 ASSANRVSGSTDTQY
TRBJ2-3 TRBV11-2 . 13 ASSLAGRFTDTQY
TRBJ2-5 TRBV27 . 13 ASSFLAEYQETQY
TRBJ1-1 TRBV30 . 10 AWIGRVRKAF
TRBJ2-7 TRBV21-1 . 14 ASSTLRVRGVYEQY
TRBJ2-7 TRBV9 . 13 ASSVEGDPSYEQY
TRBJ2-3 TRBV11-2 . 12 ASSRTIDTDTQY
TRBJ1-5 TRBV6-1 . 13 ASSFGGLGNQPQH
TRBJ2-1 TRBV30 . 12 AWSSGSSYNEQF
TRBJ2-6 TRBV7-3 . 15 ASSLTATAPRANVLT
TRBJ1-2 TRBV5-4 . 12 ASNQDGGNYGYT
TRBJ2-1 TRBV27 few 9 ASSLSNEQF
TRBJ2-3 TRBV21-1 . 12 ASSKVAGKSTQY
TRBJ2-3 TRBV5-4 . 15 ASSSVRDTWNSDTQY
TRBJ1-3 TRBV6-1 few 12 ASSVGSEGNTIY
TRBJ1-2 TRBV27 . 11 ASSLGRGYGYT
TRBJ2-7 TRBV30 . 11 AWSVDSSYEQY
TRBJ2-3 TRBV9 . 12 ASSLLTDTDTQY
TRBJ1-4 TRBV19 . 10 ASSRPSGKLF
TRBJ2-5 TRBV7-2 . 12 ASSRLAEQETQY
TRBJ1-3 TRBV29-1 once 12 SVAGRGVGNTIY
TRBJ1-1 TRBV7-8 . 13 ASSLAYGASTEAF
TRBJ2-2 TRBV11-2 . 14 ASSINPGGDTGELF
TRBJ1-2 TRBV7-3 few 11 ASSLGGRYGYT
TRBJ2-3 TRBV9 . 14 ASSARAGGRTDTQY
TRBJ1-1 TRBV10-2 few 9 ASSVRAEAF
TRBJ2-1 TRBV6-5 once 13 ASSVMTSVNNEQF
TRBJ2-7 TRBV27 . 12 ASSPQTPTHEQY
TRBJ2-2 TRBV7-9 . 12 ASSPHRAGRELF
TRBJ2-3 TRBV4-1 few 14 ASSQEGQGAPDTQY
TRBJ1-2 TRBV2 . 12 ASFPGQGLRGYT
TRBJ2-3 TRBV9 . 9 ASSGLDTQY
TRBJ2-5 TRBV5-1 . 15 ASSANPGQGVRETQY
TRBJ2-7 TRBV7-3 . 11 ASSPTTGYEQY
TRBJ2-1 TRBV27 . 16 ASSLPTWGTGGINEQF